These 23 T cell receptor beta chains originate from one sample sequenced in a study of blood T cell repertoires in COVID-19. Sequencing was performed with immunoSEQ multiplex PCR; in TCRdb, only in-frame clones are kept and a portion is missing. In the table there are about 90,000 clones, 85% to 95% of which are singletons. Sequencing used peripheral blood. The receptors derive from a woman aged 55-75 years with active COVID-19.

This sequence joins TRBV19 and TRBJ1-2; 9 bases map to TRBD1. From germline, CDR1 is LNHDA and CDR2 SQIVND (reference sequence). Trimming at V came to 3 bases and at J to 3 bases, leaving 11 bases not matched to a gene. The CDR3 spans 17 residues. The CDR3 region is CASSIVTGGEDYYGYTF. The CDR3 DNA reads as TGTGCCAGTAGTATTGTGACAGGGGGGGAGGATTACTATGGCTACACCTTC.

The chain is built from TRBV11-2 and TRBJ2-7; D is possibly TRBD2 (6 bases). The V gene lost 3 bases and the J gene lost 2 bases, with 11 bases spanning the gap. This CDR3 is built from 14 residues. Germline V gives CDR1 SGHAT, CDR2 FQNNGV. Written as DNA, the CDR3 is TGTGCCAGCAGCTTCGGGGGAACCACCTACGAGCAGTACTTC. Translating it yields CASSFGGTTYEQYF.

The chain uses TRBV28 and TRBJ1-2; TRBD1 agrees at 9 bases. Trimming took 0 bases from V and 4 from J; bases not matched to a gene: 6. Germline loops: CDR1 MDHEN, CDR2 SYDVKM. The CDR3 totals 16 residues. The CDR3: CASSLWGGDRAYGYTF. DNA for the CDR3: TGTGCCAGCAGTTTATGGGGGGGGGACAGGGCCTATGGCTACACCTTC.

CDR3 loop: CASSPALLDEQYF. The CDR3 region has the DNA TGTGCCAGCAGCCCCGCGCTATTAGACGAGCAGTACTTC. The V gene is TRBV11-2, the J gene TRBJ2-7; D gene ambiguous. Trimming shortened V by 5 bases and J by 5 bases, and 13 bases separated the two germline ends. The CDR3 extends over 13 amino acids. CDR1 and CDR2 (germline): SGHAT, FQNNGV.

The chain uses TRBV19 and TRBJ2-7; 7 bases align to TRBD2. Germline assignment: CDR1 LNHDA and CDR2 SQIVND (reference sequence). Trimming took 3 bases from V and 2 from J; bases not matched to a gene: 7. This CDR3 has 15 amino acids. CDR3 in DNA: TGTGCCAGTAGTATGACCCCAGCGGGACCCTACGAGCAGTACTTC. Translation: CASSMTPAGPYEQYF.

The chain couples TRBV5-1 to TRBJ2-7; 7 nucleotides line up with TRBD1. This CDR3 is 15 amino acids long. With 0 bases clipped from V and 2 bases from J, the junction kept 5 bases outside the gene matches. Germline loops: CDR1 SGHRS, CDR2 YFSETQ. CDR3 sequence: CASSLAGTAAYEQYF. The CDR3 DNA sequence: TGCGCCAGCAGCTTGGCCGGGACAGCGGCCTACGAGCAGTACTTC. Using reference TRBV5-1 and TRBJ2-7 for the parts outside the CDR3, the full variable domain is KAGVTQTPRYLIKTRGQQVTLSCSPISGHRSVSWYQQTPGQGLQFLFEYFSETQRNKGNFPGRFSGRQFSNSRSEMNVSTLELGDSALYLCASSLAGTAAYEQYFGPGTRLTVT.

This rearrangement joins TRBV10-1 to TRBJ2-2; possibly TRBD2 for D (5 bases). The CDR3 runs to 15 residues. The V end lost 3 bases, the J end lost 4 bases, and 12 bases lay between the germline ends. CDR1 is WNHNN and CDR2 is SYGVQD in the germline V gene (reference sequence). The CDR3 loop is CASSDESGSTGELFF. The CDR3, as DNA: TGCGCCAGCAGTGATGAGTCGGGGTCCACCGGGGAGCTGTTTTTT.

The chain uses TRBV28 and TRBJ2-7, with TRBD2 as a possible D gene (6 bases). V lost 1 base to trimming and J lost 0 bases, with 16 bases between them. From germline, CDR1 is MDHEN and CDR2 SYDVKM. CDR3 length: 17 amino acids. CDR3 nucleotide sequence: TGTGCCAGCAGTTTATCCCTCGGAGGCGGGACCTCCTACGAGCAGTACTTC. This codes for CASSLSLGGGTSYEQYF.

This chain connects TRBV4-1 to TRBJ2-5, with TRBD1 matching 12 bases. The CDR3 has 16 residues. The trim removed 0 bases at V and 4 bases at J, leaving 3 bases unmatched. Germline V CDR1 and CDR2: MGHRA, YSYEKL. In nucleotides, the CDR3 is TGCGCCAGCAGCCAAGATATGGGACAGGGGGCAGAGACCCAGTACTTC. This gives the protein CASSQDMGQGAETQYF.

The V call is TRBV28, the J call TRBJ2-3, with D possibly matching TRBD2 (6 bases). V was shortened by 7 bases and J by 10 bases, with 27 bases between the two germline ends. This CDR3 contains 16 residues. Germline CDR1 reads MDHEN; CDR2 reads SYDVKM. The chain's CDR3 is CASTATGTPEGIAQYF. Here the CDR3 DNA reads TGTGCCAGCACCGCCACCGGGACTCCCGAGGGGATCGCGCAGTATTTT.

This sequence joins TRBV9 and TRBJ1-1, with a weak D call TRBD1 (5 bases). V was shortened by 6 bases and J by 0 bases, with 15 bases between the two germline ends. There are 15 residues in the CDR3. From germline, CDR1 is SGDLS and CDR2 YYNGEE. CDR3 bases: TGTGCCAGCAATAAGGGGTCTAACATGAACACTGAAGCTTTCTTT. Encoded protein: CASNKGSNMNTEAFF.

The chain has TRBV29-1 and TRBJ1-3; D remains ambiguous. The CDR3 is made up of 11 amino acids. CDR1 and CDR2 (germline): SQVTM, ANQGSEA. With 7 bases removed from V and 4 bases from J, the gap between germline ends came to 8 bases. The CDR3 sequence: CSGRRGNTIYF. In nucleotides, the CDR3 is TGCAGCGGACGGAGGGGAAACACCATATATTTT.

The V gene is TRBV18, the J gene TRBJ2-7, with 7 bases identical to TRBD1. The CDR3 extends over 15 amino acids. The germline V gene encodes CDR1 KGHSH and CDR2 LQKENI. V shed 2 bases, J shed 3 bases, and the junction held 7 bases outside the gene matches. The CDR3 region has the DNA TGTGCCAGCTCACCAGAGACAGGGAAAAACTACGAGCAGTACTTC. Protein product: CASSPETGKNYEQYF.

The chain links TRBV3-1 (or the pseudogene TRBV3-2) to TRBJ1-2; D is perhaps TRBD1 (5 bases). This CDR3 has 16 residues. Per germline, CDR1 LGHDT and CDR2 YNNKEL (reference sequence). V was cut by 0 bases and J by 3 bases, with 14 bases left in between. In nucleotides, the CDR3 is TGTGCCAGCAGCCAAGACGGGGGGGTACCCTACTATGGCTACACCTTC. It translates to CASSQDGGVPYYGYTF.

The chain links TRBV6-5 to TRBJ2-7; 9 nucleotides agree with TRBD1. V was clipped by 6 bases and J by 4 bases; unmatched bases: 7. The CDR3 has 14 residues. The germline V gene has CDR1 MNHEY and CDR2 SVGAGI. The CDR3 sequence: CASRPGQGGYEQYF. The CDR3 region has the DNA TGTGCCAGCAGACCGGGACAGGGAGGGTACGAGCAGTACTTC.

The rearrangement links TRBV5-4 to TRBJ2-7, with 9 bases aligning to TRBD2. Per the germline V gene, CDR1 is SGHNT and CDR2 is YYREEE (reference sequence). After removal of 0 bases from V and 5 bases from J, the junction contained 6 bases not matched to a gene. The CDR3 sequence is 15 residues long. In DNA form, the CDR3 reads TGTGCCAGCAGCTTGGACGGCGGGAGGGTGAACGAGCAGTACTTC. Protein product: CASSLDGGRVNEQYF.

The chain couples TRBV5-5 to TRBJ1-1; tentative D call: TRBD1 (6 bases). The CDR3 extends over 14 amino acids. Germline-derived CDR1 and CDR2 are SGHKS and YYEKEE (reference sequence). Trimming pared 0 bases from V and 5 bases from J, leaving 11 bases between. The CDR3 loop reads CASSLEGGATEAFF. CDR3 DNA: TGTGCCAGCAGCTTGGAAGGGGGAGCAACTGAAGCTTTCTTT.

Only a few counts were recorded for this clone. The chain joins TRBV21-1 to TRBJ1-5. TRBV21-1 constitutes a pseudogene. The CDR3 is 16 residues long. The CDR3 sequence: CASIPRGGRVCQPQHF. CDR3 coding DNA: TGTGCCAGCATTCCGCGGGGAGGCAGGGTATGCCAGCCCCAGCATTTT.

V usage is TRBV6-5 and J usage is TRBJ2-7; TRBD2 aligns across 13 bases. Germline loops: CDR1 MNHEY, CDR2 SVGAGI. The CDR3 consists of 14 residues. With 7 bases clipped from V and 2 bases from J, the junction kept 2 bases outside the gene matches. CDR3 bases: TGTGCCAGCACCGGGACTAGCGGGGCCTACGAGCAGTACTTC. Protein: CASTGTSGAYEQYF.

The chain has TRBV7-9 and TRBJ1-4, with 10 positions matching TRBD1. V shed 4 bases, J shed 8 bases, and the junction held 7 bases outside the gene matches. There are 15 residues in the CDR3. The germline V gene encodes CDR1 SEHNR and CDR2 FQNEAQ (reference sequence). As DNA, the CDR3 is TGTGCCAGCAGCTCGAGACAGGGGGCAGGAGAAAAACTGTTTTTT. Residues: CASSSRQGAGEKLFF.

The chain carries TRBV19 and TRBJ2-1; the D is unclear. The CDR3 is made up of 18 amino acids. Germline lookup yields CDR1 LNHDA and CDR2 SQIVND (reference sequence). Deletions cut 3 bases from V and 4 bases from J, with 22 bases between. The CDR3: CASSISALSGAFYNEQFF. Written as DNA, the CDR3 is TGTGCCAGTAGTATCTCAGCCCTGTCAGGCGCCTTTTACAATGAGCAGTTCTTC.

This rearrangement joins TRBV5-1 to TRBJ2-1, with 8 bases matching TRBD1. Unmatched junction bases numbered 7, after V lost 6 bases and J lost 5 bases. Per the germline V gene, CDR1 is SGHRS and CDR2 is YFSETQ. The CDR3 consists of 14 residues. Here the CDR3 reads CASIPTGGNNEQFF. CDR3 nucleotide sequence: TGCGCCAGCATCCCAACAGGGGGGAACAATGAGCAGTTCTTC. The full variable domain, its missing parts supplied by reference TRBV5-1 and TRBJ2-1, is KAGVTQTPRYLIKTRGQQVTLSCSPISGHRSVSWYQQTPGQGLQFLFEYFSETQRNKGNFPGRFSGRQFSNSRSEMNVSTLELGDSALYLCASIPTGGNNEQFFGPGTRLTVL.

The V call is TRBV6-1, the J call TRBJ1-5; the match to TRBD1 covers 8 bases. Trimming at V came to 3 bases and at J to 7 bases, leaving 5 bases not matched to a gene. The germline CDR1 and CDR2 sequences are MNHNS and SASEGT. The CDR3 spans 14 residues. The CDR3 DNA reads as TGTGCCAGCAGTGACACAGGGGGGCAACAGCCCCAGCATTTT. Protein product: CASSDTGGQQPQHF.